These T cell receptor beta chains were read from a single sample in a study of T cell changes during pregnancy in multiple sclerosis. Data came from immunoSEQ multiplex PCR; TCRdb stores just in-frame clones and leaves some out. Among 60,000 to 65,000 clones, roughly 90% were seen once, and the ten largest hold about 2.3%. Sequences were derived from peripheral blood, sampled in the first trimester of pregnancy. Source of these receptors: a female donor with multiple sclerosis, enrolled in a pregnancy study. CDR3s include the opening cysteine and the closing phenylalanine or tryptophan. Each record gives: D gene, J gene, V gene, clone size, CDR3 protein, CDR3 DNA. D genes are given only for firm matches. Not all rows give a size; the values are once, few, many and, for expanded clones, a class.

TRBD1,TRBJ2-7,TRBV10-3,NA,CAIRGQGEGYEQYF,TGTGCCATCAGGGGACAGGGGGAAGGGTACGAGCAGTACTTC
TRBD2,TRBJ2-1,TRBV4-3,NA,CASSQLTGGSYNEQFF,TGCGCCAGCAGCCAATTGACGGGGGGCTCCTACAATGAGCAGTTCTTC
NA,TRBJ2-4,TRBV4-3,NA,CASSQDKGLKNQYF,TGCGCCAGCAGCCAAGATAAGGGACTGAAAAATCAGTACTTC
NA,TRBJ2-3,TRBV6-5,NA,CASTTGFRATDTQYF,TGTGCCAGCACCACAGGGTTTAGAGCCACAGATACGCAGTATTTT
TRBD2,TRBJ2-2,TRBV7-3,NA,CASSLFPLAGATGELFF,TGTGCCAGCAGCTTATTCCCCCTAGCGGGAGCTACCGGGGAGCTGTTTTTT
NA,TRBJ1-4,TRBV18,once,CASSPTGTGEKLFF,TGTGCCAGCTCACCAACAGGGACCGGTGAAAAACTGTTTTTT
TRBD1,TRBJ1-1,TRBV18,once,CASSPQTGPRNTEAFF,TGTGCCAGCTCACCACAGACAGGGCCCAGAAACACTGAAGCTTTCTTT
TRBD1,TRBJ2-7,TRBV7-8,NA,CASSPKRTGRHEQYF,TGTGCCAGCAGCCCAAAACGGACAGGGAGACACGAGCAGTACTTC
TRBD2,TRBJ2-7,TRBV7-2,NA,CASSPQGAGVPYEQYF,TGTGCCAGCAGCCCCCAAGGGGCGGGGGTACCCTACGAGCAGTACTTC
TRBD1,TRBJ1-6,TRBV5-1,once,CASSRDRGSSPLHF,TGCGCCAGCAGCCGCGACAGGGGAAGCTCACCCCTCCACTTT
TRBD2,TRBJ2-3,TRBV11-3,NA,CASSFGPGGSRDTQYF,TGTGCCAGCAGCTTCGGTCCTGGCGGGAGTAGAGATACGCAGTATTTT
NA,TRBJ1-2,TRBV28,NA,CAGGTIDSYTF,TGTGCCGGAGGGACCATCGATAGCTACACCTTC
NA,TRBJ2-7,TRBV20-1,NA,CSAKSGYEQYF,TGCAGTGCAAAGAGCGGCTACGAGCAGTACTTC
TRBD1,TRBJ2-1,TRBV5-8,NA,CASTTHATGVYNEQFF,TGTGCCAGCACCACCCATGCGACAGGGGTCTACAATGAGCAGTTCTTC
NA,TRBJ1-1,TRBV9,few,CASSSSRQNTEAFF,TGTGCCAGCAGCTCATCGCGGCAGAACACTGAAGCTTTCTTT
NA,TRBJ2-7,TRBV13,NA,CASSVSYEQYF,TGTGCCAGCAGCGTATCCTACGAGCAGTACTTC
NA,TRBJ2-7,TRBV6-1,NA,CASRAPSYEQYF,TGTGCCAGCAGAGCGCCCTCCTACGAGCAGTACTTC
NA,TRBJ1-2,TRBV4-2,NA,CASSQDQVNGGGYTF,TGTGCCAGCAGCCAAGATCAGGTTAACGGGGGTGGCTACACCTTC
TRBD1,TRBJ1-2,TRBV14,NA,CASSQTAGTGGNYGYTF,TGTGCCAGCAGCCAAACAGCCGGGACAGGGGGAAACTATGGCTACACCTTC
NA,TRBJ2-1,TRBV5-4,NA,CASSLLYNEQFF,TGTGCCAGCAGCTTGCTTTACAATGAGCAGTTCTTC
NA,TRBJ2-1,TRBV10-2,NA,CASSESRRQPNHNEQFF,TGCGCCAGCAGTGAGTCTCGGCGGCAGCCCAACCACAATGAGCAGTTCTTC
NA,TRBJ2-5,TRBV6-1,NA,CASSEASGWETQYF,TGTGCCAGCAGTGAAGCCTCAGGTTGGGAGACCCAGTACTTC
TRBD1,TRBJ1-2,TRBV18,NA,CASSPRFRGNYGYTF,TGTGCCAGCTCACCACGTTTCAGGGGGAACTATGGCTACACCTTC
NA,TRBJ2-1,TRBV11-2,once,CASSPRTGGLTVHEQFF,TGTGCCAGCAGCCCCCGAACCGGGGGACTCACTGTGCATGAGCAGTTCTTC
NA,TRBJ2-1,TRBV5-1,once,CASTPSPSGGNEQFF,TGCGCCAGCACCCCATCCCCGTCAGGGGGGAATGAGCAGTTCTTC
NA,TRBJ2-1,TRBV4-1,NA,CASSQDNNEQFF,TGCGCCAGCAGCCAAGACAACAATGAGCAGTTCTTC
NA,TRBJ1-3,TRBV2,NA,CAVLDSFNTIYF,TGTGCCGTATTGGACAGTTTTAACACCATATATTTT
TRBD1,TRBJ2-1,TRBV5-6,NA,CASSLAGGAGNEQFF,TGTGCCAGCAGCTTGGCAGGGGGCGCCGGGAATGAGCAGTTCTTC
TRBD1,TRBJ2-5,TRBV19,once,CASSIGTGAETQYF,TGTGCCAGTAGTATTGGGACAGGGGCTGAGACCCAGTACTTC
TRBD1,TRBJ2-5,TRBV9,NA,CASSVGTGSQETQYF,TGTGCCAGCAGCGTAGGGACAGGGAGTCAAGAGACCCAGTACTTC
NA,TRBJ1-1,TRBV4-2,NA,CASSQGGRGTEAFF,TGTGCCAGCAGCCAAGGAGGGAGGGGCACTGAAGCTTTCTTT
TRBD1,TRBJ2-7,TRBV7-9,NA,CASSSRGTGGTEQYF,TGTGCCAGCAGCTCTCGTGGGACAGGGGGCACCGAGCAGTACTTC
NA,TRBJ2-7,TRBV4-2,NA,CASSQVGAYEQYF,TGTGCCAGCAGCCAAGTCGGGGCCTACGAGCAGTACTTC
NA,TRBJ1-5,TRBV19,NA,CASSPDRVNQPQHF,TGTGCCAGTAGTCCCGACAGAGTAAATCAGCCCCAGCATTTT
NA,TRBJ1-5,TRBV10-3,NA,CATPTVTNRQPQHF,TGTGCCACCCCCACGGTTACGAATCGTCAGCCCCAGCATTTT
NA,TRBJ1-5,TRBV19,NA,CASDDSHNQPQHF,TGTGCCAGTGACGACAGCCACAATCAGCCCCAGCATTTT
TRBD2,TRBJ2-5,TRBV9,NA,CASSVGTSVVQETQYF,TGTGCCAGCAGCGTAGGCACTAGCGTCGTTCAAGAGACCCAGTACTTC
TRBD1,TRBJ1-6,TRBV5-4,NA,CASSPGQANSPLHF,TGTGCCAGCAGCCCGGGACAGGCCAATTCACCCCTCCACTTT
TRBD2,TRBJ2-2,TRBV14,NA,CASSPMGGPFGELFF,TGTGCCAGCAGCCCAATGGGAGGGCCGTTTGGGGAGCTGTTTTTT
NA,TRBJ1-1,TRBV19,NA,CASNLQGNTEAFF,TGTGCCAGTAATCTACAGGGGAACACTGAAGCTTTCTTT
NA,TRBJ1-2,TRBV9,NA,CASSVVDSDYYGYTF,TGTGCCAGCAGCGTAGTTGACAGCGATTACTATGGCTACACCTTC
TRBD1,TRBJ1-2,TRBV19,NA,CASSVSGTGLYGYTF,TGTGCCAGTAGTGTTTCCGGGACAGGCCTCTATGGCTACACCTTC
NA,TRBJ2-1,TRBV11-3,NA,CASSQEGLNEQFF,TGTGCCAGCAGCCAGGAGGGGCTAAATGAGCAGTTCTTC
TRBD1,TRBJ1-1,TRBV5-8,NA,CASSFRLTGGNTEAFF,TGTGCCAGCAGCTTCCGGCTGACAGGGGGGAACACTGAAGCTTTCTTT
NA,TRBJ2-1,TRBV11-3,NA,CASLGPGTGNEQFF,TGTGCCAGCCTCGGGCCAGGGACTGGCAATGAGCAGTTCTTC
NA,TRBJ1-1,TRBV6-1,NA,CASRDLGGADTEAFF,TGTGCCAGCAGGGACTTGGGGGGGGCCGACACTGAAGCTTTCTTT
NA,TRBJ1-4,TRBV6-6,NA,CASSSFKGVEKLFF,TGTGCCAGCAGTTCTTTCAAGGGGGTGGAAAAACTGTTTTTT
TRBD2,TRBJ2-2,TRBV7-2,few,CASRGLAGVNTGELFF,TGTGCCAGCAGGGGTTTGGCGGGAGTGAACACCGGGGAGCTGTTTTTT
NA,TRBJ2-1,TRBV7-9,NA,CASSSYGHNEQFF,TGTGCCAGCAGCTCCTACGGTCACAATGAGCAGTTCTTC
TRBD2,TRBJ2-7,TRBV7-8,NA,CASSFLGLAGEEQYF,TGTGCCAGCAGCTTTCTCGGACTAGCGGGAGAAGAGCAGTACTTC
TRBD1,TRBJ1-1,TRBV18,NA,CASSPRGQGVGNTEAFF,TGTGCCAGCTCACCAAGGGGACAGGGGGTTGGGAACACTGAAGCTTTCTTT
TRBD2,TRBJ2-3,TRBV5-4,NA,CASSLGLAGYTDTQYF,TGTGCCAGCAGCCTCGGACTAGCGGGGTACACAGATACGCAGTATTTT
TRBD1,TRBJ2-1,TRBV15,NA,CATSRRPGQGNSYNEQFF,TGTGCCACCAGCAGACGACCCGGACAGGGGAACTCCTACAATGAGCAGTTCTTC